This T cell receptor beta chain is from a study of early T cells in non-severe SARS-CoV-2 infection. Study details: The input, bulk RNA from unsorted whole blood, was sequenced, and chains were unpaired.

This CDR3 is built from 13 residues. Trimming pared 4 bases from V and 4 bases from J, leaving 11 bases between. Germline CDR1 and CDR2: SGHNT and YYREEE (reference sequence). This clonotype was recorded a few times. What it binds is unknown. Whole-study findings and limits: VDJdb matching, biased toward anti-spike CD8 responses, missed private and CD4 specificities.

Unique molecular identifiers were affixed to single, distinct cDNA molecules. Each CDR3 protein gets one entry after TCRdb re-called the 5' RACE reads with MiXCR. The sample lists some 40,000 distinct CDR3 sequences, around 5% occurring once. This sequence originates from an adult who was a healthcare worker with PCR-confirmed SARS-CoV-2 infection or an uninfected control (not recorded which). This chain links TRBV5-4 with TRBJ1-2; no clear D. Sequencing was done on a sample of whole blood. CDR3 in amino acids: CASSMGLAYGYTF. DNA for the CDR3: TGTGCCAGCAGCATGGGGTTAGCCTATGGCTACACCTTC. Using reference TRBV5-4 and TRBJ1-2 for the parts outside the CDR3, the full variable domain is ETGVTQSPTHLIKTRGQQVTLRCSSQSGHNTVSWYQQALGQGPQFIFQYYREEENGRGNFPPRFSGLQFPNYSSELNVNALELDDSALYLCASSMGLAYGYTFGSGTRLTVV.